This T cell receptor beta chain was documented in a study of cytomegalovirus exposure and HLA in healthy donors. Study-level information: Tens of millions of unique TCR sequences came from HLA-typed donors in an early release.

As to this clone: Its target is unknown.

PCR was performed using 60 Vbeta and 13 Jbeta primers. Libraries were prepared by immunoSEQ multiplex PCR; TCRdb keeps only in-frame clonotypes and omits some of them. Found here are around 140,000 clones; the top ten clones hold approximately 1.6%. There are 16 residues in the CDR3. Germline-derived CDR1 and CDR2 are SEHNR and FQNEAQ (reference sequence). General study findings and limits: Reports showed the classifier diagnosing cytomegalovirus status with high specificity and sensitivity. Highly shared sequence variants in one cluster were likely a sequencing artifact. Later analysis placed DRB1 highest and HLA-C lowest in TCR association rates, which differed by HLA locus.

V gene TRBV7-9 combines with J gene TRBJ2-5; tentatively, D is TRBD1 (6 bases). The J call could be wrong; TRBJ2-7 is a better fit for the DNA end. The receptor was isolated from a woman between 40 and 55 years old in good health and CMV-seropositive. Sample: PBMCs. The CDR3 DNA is TGTGCCAGCAGCTTAGGCCCTCTCCGACAGGTAGTCGAGCAGTACTTC. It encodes CASSLGPLRQVVEQYF.